Below, one TCR beta chain is given with its context. The data stem from a study of metastatic and nonmetastatic thyroid tumors. Turning to the study itself: The comparison covered peripheral blood and tumor or nodule tissue in malignant and benign thyroid patients.

Per the original methods: The distant-metastasis classifier for papillary thyroid cancer was built from CDR3 differences across clinicopathological groups. TCRdb reassembled clones from the PCR reads with MiXCR. Clone size and V and J calls follow TCRdb, not the original study. The data show tens of thousands of clones, approximately 25% seen once. Thyroid surgery took place with no prior treatment in any patient. The TCR was taken from a female donor with papillary thyroid cancer or a benign thyroid nodule (not recorded which). Some clones in this sample may be carry-over from other donors' samples. The sample comprised tumor tissue.

CDR3: CAISPGQGHAQAFF. CDR3 coding DNA: TGTGCCATCAGTCCGGGACAGGGTCATGCGCAAGCTTTCTTT. The chain couples TRBV10-3 to TRBJ1-1, with 9 bases fitting TRBD1. The CDR3 totals 14 residues. Germline CDR1 is ENHRY and CDR2 is SYGVKD. Trimming at V came to 5 bases and at J to 9 bases, leaving 10 bases not matched to a gene.